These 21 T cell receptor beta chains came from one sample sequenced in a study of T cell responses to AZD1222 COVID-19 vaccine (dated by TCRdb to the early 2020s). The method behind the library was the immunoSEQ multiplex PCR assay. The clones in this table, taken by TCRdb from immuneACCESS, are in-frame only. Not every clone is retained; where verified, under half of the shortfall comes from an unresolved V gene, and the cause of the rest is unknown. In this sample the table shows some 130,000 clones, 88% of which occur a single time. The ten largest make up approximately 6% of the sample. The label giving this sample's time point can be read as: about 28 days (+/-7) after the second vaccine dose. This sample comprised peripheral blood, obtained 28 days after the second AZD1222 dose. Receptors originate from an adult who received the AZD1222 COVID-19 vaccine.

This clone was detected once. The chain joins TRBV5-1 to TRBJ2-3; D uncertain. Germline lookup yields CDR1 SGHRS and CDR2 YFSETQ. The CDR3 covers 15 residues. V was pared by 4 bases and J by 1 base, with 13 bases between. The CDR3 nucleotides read TGCGCCAGCAGCACCGCAGTTTTGGGCACAGATACGCAGTATTTT. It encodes CASSTAVLGTDTQYF.

This chain's CDR3 is CASSPRDGEETQYF. Written as DNA, the CDR3 is TGTGCCAGCAGCCCAAGGGACGGGGAAGAGACCCAGTACTTC. The chain employs TRBV11-3 and TRBJ2-5; D possibly matches TRBD1 or TRBD2 (5 bases each). This CDR3 comprises 14 residues. V was shortened by 5 bases and J by 3 bases, with 13 bases between the two germline ends. The V gene's germline CDR1 is SGHNT and CDR2 YENEEA.

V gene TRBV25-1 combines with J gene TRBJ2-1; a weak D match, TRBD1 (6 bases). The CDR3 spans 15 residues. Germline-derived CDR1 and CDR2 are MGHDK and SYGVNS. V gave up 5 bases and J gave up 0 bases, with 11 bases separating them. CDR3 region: CASSRGQISYNEQFF. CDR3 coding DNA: TGTGCCAGCAGTCGCGGACAGATCTCCTACAATGAGCAGTTCTTC.

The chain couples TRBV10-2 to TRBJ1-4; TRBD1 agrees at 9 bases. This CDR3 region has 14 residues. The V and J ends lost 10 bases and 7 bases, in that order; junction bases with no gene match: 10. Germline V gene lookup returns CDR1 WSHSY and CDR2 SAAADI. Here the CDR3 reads CANQRGQGGEKLFF. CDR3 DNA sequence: TGCGCCAACCAAAGGGGACAGGGAGGTGAAAAACTGTTTTTT.

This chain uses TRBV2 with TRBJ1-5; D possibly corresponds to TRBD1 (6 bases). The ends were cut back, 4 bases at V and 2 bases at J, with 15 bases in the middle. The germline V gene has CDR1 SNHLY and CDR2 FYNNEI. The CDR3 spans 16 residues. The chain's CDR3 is CASSVQGILGNQPQHF. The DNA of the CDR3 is TGTGCCAGCAGTGTTCAGGGGATTTTAGGCAATCAGCCCCAGCATTTT.

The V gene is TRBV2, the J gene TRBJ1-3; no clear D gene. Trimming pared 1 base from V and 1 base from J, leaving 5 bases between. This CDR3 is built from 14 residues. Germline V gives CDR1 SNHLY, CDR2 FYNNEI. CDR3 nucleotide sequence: TGTGCCAGCAGTGAAGGTCAGTCTGGAAACACCATATATTTT. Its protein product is CASSEGQSGNTIYF. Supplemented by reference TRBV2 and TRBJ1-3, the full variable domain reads EPEVTQTPSHQVTQMGQEVILRCVPISNHLYFYWYRQILGQKVEFLVSFYNNEISEKSEIFDDQFSVERPDGSNFTLKIRSTKLEDSAMYFCASSEGQSGNTIYFGEGSWLTVV.

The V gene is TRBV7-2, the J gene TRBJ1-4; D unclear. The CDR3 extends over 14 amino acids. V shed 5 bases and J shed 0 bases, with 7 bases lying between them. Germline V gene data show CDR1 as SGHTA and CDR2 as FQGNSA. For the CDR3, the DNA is TGTGCCAGCAGCCCATCCTCAACTAATGAAAAACTGTTTTTT. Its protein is CASSPSSTNEKLFF.

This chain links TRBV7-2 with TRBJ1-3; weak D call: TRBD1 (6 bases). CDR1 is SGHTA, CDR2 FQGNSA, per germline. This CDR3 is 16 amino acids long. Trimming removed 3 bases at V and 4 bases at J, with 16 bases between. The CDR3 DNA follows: TGTGCCAGCAGCTTGGGTTCGGGGGCTTCGGGAAACACCATATATTTT. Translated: CASSLGSGASGNTIYF.

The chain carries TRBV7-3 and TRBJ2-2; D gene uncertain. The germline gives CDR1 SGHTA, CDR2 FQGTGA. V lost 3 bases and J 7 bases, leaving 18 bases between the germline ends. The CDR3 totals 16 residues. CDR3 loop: CASSFGPRLSNGELFF. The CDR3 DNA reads TGTGCCAGCAGCTTCGGACCTCGTCTTTCTAACGGGGAGCTGTTTTTT.

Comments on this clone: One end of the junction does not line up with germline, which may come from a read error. The CDR3 sequence is CASSPDRVSYNEQFF. Written as DNA, the CDR3 is TGTGCTAGCAGCCCGGACAGGGTCTCCTACAATGAGCAGTTCTTC. The V call is TRBV7-7, the J call TRBJ2-1; 8 bases line up with TRBD1. CDR3 size: 15 residues. Germline lookup yields CDR1 SSHAT and CDR2 FNYEAQ (reference sequence).

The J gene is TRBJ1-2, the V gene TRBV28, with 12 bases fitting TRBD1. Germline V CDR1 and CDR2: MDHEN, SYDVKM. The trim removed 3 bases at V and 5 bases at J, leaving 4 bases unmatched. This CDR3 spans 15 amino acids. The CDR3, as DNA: TGTGCCAGCAGTTTGGGACAGGGGGCAGGTTATGGCTACACCTTC. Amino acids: CASSLGQGAGYGYTF.

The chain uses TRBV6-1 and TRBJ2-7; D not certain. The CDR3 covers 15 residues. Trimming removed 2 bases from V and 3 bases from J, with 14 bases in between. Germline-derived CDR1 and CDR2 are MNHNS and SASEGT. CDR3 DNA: TGTGCCAGCAGTGAAATTTGGCAGTCGTACTACGAGCAGTACTTC. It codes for CASSEIWQSYYEQYF.

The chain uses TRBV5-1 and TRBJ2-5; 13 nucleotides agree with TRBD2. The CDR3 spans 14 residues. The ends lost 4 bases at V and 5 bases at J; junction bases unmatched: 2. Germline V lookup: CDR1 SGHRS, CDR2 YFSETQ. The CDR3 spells CASSQTSGRETQYF. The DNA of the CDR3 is TGCGCCAGCAGCCAGACTAGCGGGAGGGAGACCCAGTACTTC.

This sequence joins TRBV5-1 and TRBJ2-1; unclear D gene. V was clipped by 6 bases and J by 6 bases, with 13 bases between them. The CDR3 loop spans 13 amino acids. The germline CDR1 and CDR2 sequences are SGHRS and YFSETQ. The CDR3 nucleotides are TGCGCCAGCACACTTGAGGTCGGCAATGAGCAGTTCTTC. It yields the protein CASTLEVGNEQFF.

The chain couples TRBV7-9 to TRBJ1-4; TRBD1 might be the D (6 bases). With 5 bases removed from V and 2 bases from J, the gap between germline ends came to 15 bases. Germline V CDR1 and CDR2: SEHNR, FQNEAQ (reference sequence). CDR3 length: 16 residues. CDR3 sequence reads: CASSRGGRGTNEKLFF. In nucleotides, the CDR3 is TGTGCCAGCAGCCGAGGGGGAAGGGGGACTAATGAAAAACTGTTTTTT.

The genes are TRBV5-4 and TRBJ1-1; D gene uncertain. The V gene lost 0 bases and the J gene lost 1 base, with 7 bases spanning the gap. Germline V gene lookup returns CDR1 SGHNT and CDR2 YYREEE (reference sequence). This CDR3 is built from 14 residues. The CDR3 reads CASSLARQNTEAFF. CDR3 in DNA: TGTGCCAGCAGCTTGGCCCGACAGAACACTGAAGCTTTCTTT.

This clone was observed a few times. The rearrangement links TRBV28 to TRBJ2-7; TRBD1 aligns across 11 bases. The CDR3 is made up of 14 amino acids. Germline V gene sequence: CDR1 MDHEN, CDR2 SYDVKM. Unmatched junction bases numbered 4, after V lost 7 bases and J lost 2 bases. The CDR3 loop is CASTSGQGAYEQYF. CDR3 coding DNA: TGTGCCAGCACCTCGGGACAGGGGGCCTACGAGCAGTACTTC.

Written as DNA, the CDR3 is TGCGCCAGCAGATTGTGGGGGGCAACCCGTAACAATGAGCAGTTCTTC. Its protein is CASRLWGATRNNEQFF. V usage is TRBV5-1 and J usage is TRBJ2-1, with D perhaps matching TRBD1 or TRBD2 (6 bases each). Germline V gene lookup returns CDR1 SGHRS and CDR2 YFSETQ. This CDR3 is 16 amino acids long. V was pared by 5 bases and J by 5 bases, with 20 bases between.

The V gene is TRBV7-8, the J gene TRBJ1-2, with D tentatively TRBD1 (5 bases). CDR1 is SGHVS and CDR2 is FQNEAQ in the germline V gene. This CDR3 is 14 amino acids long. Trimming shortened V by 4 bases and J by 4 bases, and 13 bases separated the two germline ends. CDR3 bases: TGTGCCAGCAGCTCCCGGGCGGGGCCCTATGGCTACACCTTC. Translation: CASSSRAGPYGYTF. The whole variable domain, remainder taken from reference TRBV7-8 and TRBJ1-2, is GAGVSQSPRYKVAKRGQDVALRCDPISGHVSLFWYQQALGQGPEFLTYFQNEAQLDKSGLPSDRFFAERPEGSVSTLKIQRTQQEDSAVYLCASSSRAGPYGYTFGSGTRLTVV.

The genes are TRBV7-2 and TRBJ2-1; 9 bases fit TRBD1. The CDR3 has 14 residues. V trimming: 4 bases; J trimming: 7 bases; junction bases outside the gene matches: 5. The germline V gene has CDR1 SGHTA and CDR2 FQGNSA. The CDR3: CASSSGTGLNEQFF. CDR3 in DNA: TGTGCCAGCAGCTCGGGGACAGGGCTGAATGAGCAGTTCTTC.

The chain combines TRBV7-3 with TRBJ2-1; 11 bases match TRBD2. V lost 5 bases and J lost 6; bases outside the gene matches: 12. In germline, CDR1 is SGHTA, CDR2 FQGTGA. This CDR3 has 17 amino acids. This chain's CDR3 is CASSLMASGGTSNEQFF. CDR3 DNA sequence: TGTGCCAGCAGCCTGATGGCTAGCGGGGGGACCTCCAATGAGCAGTTCTTC. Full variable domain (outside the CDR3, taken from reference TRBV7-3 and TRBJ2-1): GAGVSQTPSNKVTEKGKYVELRCDPISGHTALYWYRQSLGQGPEFLIYFQGTGAADDSGLPNDRFFAVRPEGSVSTLKIQRTERGDSAVYLCASSLMASGGTSNEQFFGPGTRLTVL.